These T cell receptor beta chains were read from a single sample in a study of tumor-infiltrating lymphocytes in primary liver carcinoma. TCRdb reprocessed the multiplex PCR reads with MiXCR, giving one entry per CDR3 protein. The sample carries 85,000 to 100,000 distinct CDR3 sequences, about 70% recorded once. The specimen was tumor-adjacent normal liver tissue. The source is a middle-aged man with primary liver carcinoma and hepatitis B virus infection. The CDR3 runs from the conserved cysteine through the conserved F or W. D genes are given only for firm matches. Not every row has a clone size; where given, it reads once, few, many or a size class.

v_call	j_call	d_call	clone_size	cdr3_aa	cdr3_nt
TRBV11-2	TRBJ1-3	.	.	CASSLTGNSGSTIYF	TGTGCTAGCAGCCTCACAGGAAACTCTGGAAGCACCATATATTTT
TRBV28	TRBJ2-2	.	.	CASEGENTGVLFF	TGTGCCAGCGAAGGGGAGAACACCGGGGTGCTATTTTTT
TRBV5-5	TRBJ1-5	.	many	CASSPWTGNQPQHF	TGTGCCAGCAGCCCCTGGACGGGAAATCAGCCCCAGCATTTT
TRBV6-1	TRBJ1-6	.	.	CANRGIGFGSPLHF	TGTGCCAACAGAGGGATAGGGTTCGGTTCACCCCTCCACTTT
TRBV11-1	TRBJ2-7	.	few	CASGGNAYEQYF	TGTGCCAGCGGCGGGAATGCCTACGAGCAATACTTC
TRBV11-2	TRBJ2-7	.	.	CASSLAGSSSYEQYF	TGCGCCAGCAGCTTGGCTGGGTCCAGCTCCTACGAGCAGTACTTC
TRBV12-3/TRBV12-4	TRBJ2-7	.	.	CAGTRREYYEHYF	TGTGCAGGCACCCGACGGGAATACTACGAGCATTACTTC
TRBV5-5	TRBJ2-7	.	many	CASSLDGADVGEQYF	TGTGCCAGCAGCTTGGACGGGGCTGATGTTGGCGAGCAGTACTTC
TRBV28	TRBJ1-4	.	.	CASSFPAEANEKLFF	TGTGCCAGCAGTTTCCCCGCAGAAGCTAATGAAAAACTGTTTTTT
TRBV29-1	TRBJ2-7	.	.	CSAGGVLNNGEQYF	TGCAGCGCCGGTGGAGTGCTTAACAATGGCGAGCAGTATTTC
TRBV5-5	TRBJ1-2	.	.	CASSLEGASYGYTF	TGTGCCAGCAGTTTGGAAGGCGCGAGCTATGGCTACACCTTC
TRBV12-3/TRBV12-4	TRBJ2-5	TRBD1	many	CASSRQGGLRETQYF	TGTGCCAGCAGTAGACAGGGGGGCTTAAGGGAGACCCAGTACTTC
TRBV14	TRBJ2-7	.	.	CASSRTPANCEQYF	TGTGCCAGCAGTCGGACTCCCGCAAACTGCGAACAGTACTTC
TRBV11-2	TRBJ2-1	TRBD2	.	CASSLTSLYDEQFF	TGTGCCAGCAGCTTGACTAGCCTTTACGATGAGCAGTTCTTC
TRBV4-2	TRBJ2-2	.	.	CASGQEGNTGELFF	TGTGCCAGCGGTCAAGAAGGAAACACCGGGGAGCTGTTTTTT
TRBV6-1	TRBJ1-5	.	many	CASSYTHDSNQPQHF	TGTGCCAGCAGTTATACACACGATAGCAATCAGCCCCAGCATTTT
TRBV11-2	TRBJ2-1	.	few	CASSLAGLKFLSYNEQFF	TGTGCCAGCAGCTTAGCAGGCCTTAAATTCCTCTCTTACAATGAGCAGTTCTTC
TRBV11-2	TRBJ1-2	TRBD1	.	CASSLVPGQGEAF	TGTGCTAGCAGCTTAGTCCCCGGACAGGGGGAAGCCTTC
TRBV28	TRBJ1-2	TRBD1	few	CASNGQGRSYGYTF	TGTGCCAGCAACGGACAGGGAAGGAGCTATGGCTACACCTTC
TRBV4-1	TRBJ2-7	TRBD2	.	CASNQASGGSYEQYF	TGCGCCAGCAACCAAGCTTCTGGCGGGAGCTACGAGCAGTACTTC
TRBV5-1	TRBJ1-6	TRBD1	few	CASCLRTGVSPLHF	TGCGCCAGCTGCTTAAGGACAGGGGTCTCACCCCTCCACTTT